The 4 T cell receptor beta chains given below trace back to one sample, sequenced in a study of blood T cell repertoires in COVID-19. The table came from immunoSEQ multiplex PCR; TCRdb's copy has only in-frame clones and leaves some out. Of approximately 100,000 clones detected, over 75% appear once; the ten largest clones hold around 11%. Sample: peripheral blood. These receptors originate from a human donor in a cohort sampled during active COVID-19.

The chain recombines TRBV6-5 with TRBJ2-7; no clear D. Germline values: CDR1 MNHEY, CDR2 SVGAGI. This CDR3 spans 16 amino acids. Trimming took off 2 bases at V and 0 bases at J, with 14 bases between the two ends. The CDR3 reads CASSYDPGPRSYEQYF. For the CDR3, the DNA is TGTGCCAGCAGTTACGACCCGGGTCCCCGCTCCTACGAGCAGTACTTC.

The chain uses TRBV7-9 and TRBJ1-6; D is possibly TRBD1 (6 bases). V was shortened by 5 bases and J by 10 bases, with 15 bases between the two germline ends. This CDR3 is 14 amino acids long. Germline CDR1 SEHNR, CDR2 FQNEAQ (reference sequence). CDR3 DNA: TGTGCCAGCAGCCAAATCAGGGGTGGGTCACCCCTCCACTTT. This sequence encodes CASSQIRGGSPLHF. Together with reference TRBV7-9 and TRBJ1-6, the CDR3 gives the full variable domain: DTGVSQNPRHKITKRGQNVTFRCDPISEHNRLYWYRQTLGQGPEFLTYFQNEAQLEKSRLLSDRFSAERPKGSFSTLEIQRTEQGDSAMYLCASSQIRGGSPLHFGNGTRLTVT.

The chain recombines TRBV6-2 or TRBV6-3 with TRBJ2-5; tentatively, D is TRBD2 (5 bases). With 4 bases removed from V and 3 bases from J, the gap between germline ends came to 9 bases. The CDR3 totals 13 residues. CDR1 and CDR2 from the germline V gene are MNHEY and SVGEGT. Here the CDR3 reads CASSSTREETQYF. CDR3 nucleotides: TGTGCCAGCAGTTCTACTAGAGAAGAGACCCAGTACTTC.

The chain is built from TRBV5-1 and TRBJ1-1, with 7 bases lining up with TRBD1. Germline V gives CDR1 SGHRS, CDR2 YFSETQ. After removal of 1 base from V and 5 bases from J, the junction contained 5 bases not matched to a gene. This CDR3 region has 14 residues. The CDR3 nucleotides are TGCGCCAGCAGCTTGCAGACAGGGAGTACTGAAGCTTTCTTT. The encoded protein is CASSLQTGSTEAFF.